The next 21 T cell receptor beta chains were all read from a single sample in a study of beta chain features in type 1 diabetes. Reverse transcribing all isolated RNA meant expressed TCRB transcripts were sequenced. Profiled with immunoSEQ multiplex PCR; TCRdb holds only in-frame clones, not every one. The table lists around 300,000 clones, about 7.8% of them singletons. Specimen: central memory CD4+ T cells from blood. These receptors came from a young woman in good health.

This clone showed up many times. The chain combines TRBV7-2 with TRBJ1-1, with 8 bases lining up with TRBD1. The CDR3 runs to 14 residues. From germline, CDR1 is SGHTA and CDR2 FQGNSA. The V gene end was trimmed by 4 bases and the J gene end by 9 bases; junction bases not matched to a gene: 10. In DNA, the CDR3 is TGTGCCAGCAGCTCCGGGGACAGGTCGGGGAAAGCTTTCTTT. Translated: CASSSGDRSGKAFF.

This clone was counted ten times or more. This chain connects TRBV21-1 to TRBJ2-4; the table names TRBD1, a call not compared with the DNA. TRBV21-1 is a documented pseudogene. The CDR3 sequence is 17 residues long. CDR3 protein: CASSKGQVTSLENIQYF. For the CDR3, the DNA is TGTGCCAGCAGCAAAGGACAGGTTACCTCTCTGGAAAACATTCAGTACTTC.

The chain links TRBV30 to TRBJ1-2; no definite D call. Germline CDR1 GTSNPN, CDR2 SVGIG (reference sequence). V lost 3 bases and J 8 bases, leaving 13 bases between the germline ends. This CDR3 spans 12 amino acids. CDR3 bases: TGTGCCTGGAGGCTCAGCGTACGGGGCTACACCTTC. Translation gives CAWRLSVRGYTF. The entire variable domain, with the rest obtained from reference TRBV30 and TRBJ1-2, is as follows: SQTIHQWPATLVQPVGSPLSLECTVEGTSNPNLYWYRQAAGRGLQLLFYSVGIGQISSEVPQNLSASRPQDRQFILSSKKLLLSDSGFYLCAWRLSVRGYTFGSGTRLTVV.

The table lists this clone with a few counts. This rearrangement joins TRBV18 to TRBJ2-7; TRBD1 is a possible D gene (6 bases). From germline, CDR1 is KGHSH and CDR2 LQKENI. Trimming stripped 3 bases from V and 7 bases from J, with 16 bases between. The CDR3 extends over 14 amino acids. CDR3 sequence: CASSPKTGTGEQYV. Here the CDR3 DNA reads TGTGCCAGCTCACCGAAAACAGGTACAGGGGAGCAGTACGTC.

The chain couples TRBV7-8 to TRBJ2-3; 8 bases map to TRBD2. Germline trimming cut 1 base from V and 7 bases from J; bases unmatched to any gene: 7. The CDR3 length is 15 residues. CDR1 is SGHVS and CDR2 is FQNEAQ in the germline V gene. CDR3 bases: TGTGCCAGCAGCTTAGGCGGACTAGCATCACATACGCAGTATTTT. Amino acid sequence: CASSLGGLASHTQYF.

This clone has more than one count but fewer than ten. One junction end disagrees with the germline gene, perhaps due to a read error. This chain joins TRBV11-2 and TRBJ2-1; TRBD2 matches at 7 bases. Per the germline V gene, CDR1 is SGHAT and CDR2 is FQNNGV. The CDR3 runs to 16 residues. The CDR3 spells CASSLVAGTTYNEQFF. In DNA form, the CDR3 reads TGTGCCAGCAGCTTAGTAGCCGGGACTACATACAATGAACAGTTCTTC.

The chain joins TRBV5-1 to TRBJ1-2; D gene ambiguous. Trimming shortened V by 0 bases and J by 6 bases, and 12 bases separated the two germline ends. Germline loops: CDR1 SGHRS, CDR2 YFSETQ. The CDR3 sequence is 14 residues long. For the CDR3, the DNA is TGCGCCAGCAGCTTGGCTCCCGGGTTGGATGGCTACACCTTC. It is translated as CASSLAPGLDGYTF.

The genes are TRBV2 and TRBJ2-7; the D is unclear. The CDR3 extends over 14 amino acids. CDR1 SNHLY and CDR2 FYNNEI come from the germline V gene. V lost 7 bases to trimming and J lost 0 bases, with 13 bases between them. In DNA form, the CDR3 reads TGTGCCAGCAAGATCATGTGGGACTCCTACGAGCAGTACTTC. Protein sequence: CASKIMWDSYEQYF.

This clone has a handful of counts. The identical CDR3 is also encoded by other nucleotide sequences in the sample. The J gene is TRBJ2-7, the V gene TRBV19; D not resolved. V gave up 3 bases and J gave up 0 bases, with 6 bases separating them. The CDR3 is 13 amino acids. Germline V gives CDR1 LNHDA, CDR2 SQIVND (reference sequence). The CDR3 DNA reads TGTGCCAGTAGTATTCCGGGCTCCTACGAGCAGTACTTC. Its protein product is CASSIPGSYEQYF.

The J gene is TRBJ2-4, the V gene TRBV7-3; maybe TRBD2 (5 bases). CDR1 SGHTA and CDR2 FQGTGA come from the germline V gene. The germline V and J ends were trimmed by 5 bases and 8 bases, with 13 bases remaining between them. The CDR3 runs 13 residues. CDR3 sequence (DNA): TGTGCCAGCAGCCGATATAAGGAGGACATTCAGTACTTC. Encoded protein: CASSRYKEDIQYF.

The chain combines TRBV28 with TRBJ1-4; tentatively, D is TRBD1 (6 bases). V lost 7 bases to trimming and J lost 7 bases, with 10 bases between them. There are 12 residues in the CDR3. Germline V gene lookup returns CDR1 MDHEN and CDR2 SYDVKM. As DNA, the CDR3 is TGTGCCAGCACACGGACAGCTGAAAAACTGTTTTTT. Its translation is CASTRTAEKLFF.

The chain recombines TRBV6-1 with TRBJ2-7; TRBD2 is a possible D gene (6 bases). The DNA end favors TRBJ2-5, so the J call may be wrong. Germline values: CDR1 MNHNS, CDR2 SASEGT. CDR3 length: 17 amino acids. The chain's CDR3 is CASSVSWRAGIQETQYF. CDR3 nucleotide sequence: TGTGCCAGCAGTGTGTCATGGCGAGCGGGCATACAAGAGACCCAGTACTTC.

The chain recombines TRBV7-2 with TRBJ2-1; the D gene is possibly TRBD2 (6 bases). V lost 3 bases, J lost 6 bases, and 12 bases lay in between. Germline V gene sequence: CDR1 SGHTA, CDR2 FQGNSA. The CDR3 contains 14 residues. The CDR3 bases are TGTGCCAGCAGCTTCCCACAGGAGGGCAATGAGCAGTTCTTC. It specifies CASSFPQEGNEQFF.

In regard to this clone: The sample carries other DNA sequences with the same CDR3. This chain links TRBV27 with TRBJ1-2; D is perhaps TRBD1 (5 bases). Trimming cost V 8 bases and J 2 bases, with 9 bases left between them. Germline assignment: CDR1 MNHEY and CDR2 SMNVEV (reference sequence). The CDR3 totals 12 residues. CDR3 amino acids: CASSGANYGYTF. Here the CDR3 DNA reads TGTGCCAGCTCCGGGGCAAACTATGGCTACACCTTC.

This clone was observed a few times. The rearrangement links TRBV6-5 to TRBJ2-1; D is undetermined. V shed 6 bases and J shed 5 bases, with 14 bases lying between them. The V gene's germline CDR1 is MNHEY and CDR2 SVGAGI. The CDR3 is 14 residues long. The CDR3 region is CASRTRQANNEQFF. The CDR3 DNA is TGTGCCAGCAGAACCCGGCAGGCCAACAATGAGCAGTTCTTC.

In its sample, this clone was seen a few times. This sequence joins TRBV7-3 and TRBJ2-1, with 8 nucleotides matching TRBD2. The germline V gene encodes CDR1 SGHTA and CDR2 FQGTGA. The CDR3 consists of 15 residues. The J segment lost 8 bases and the V segment lost 3 bases, leaving 9 bases of the junction unmatched. This CDR3 reads CASSLGTSQRHEQFF. Written as DNA, the CDR3 is TGTGCCAGCAGCTTGGGGACTAGTCAAAGGCATGAGCAGTTCTTC.

The table lists this clone with a few counts. The chain joins TRBV6-6 to TRBJ1-3; no firm D call. The germline V gene encodes CDR1 MNHNY and CDR2 SVGAGI (reference sequence). This CDR3 has 14 residues. Trimming cost V 6 bases and J 0 bases, with 9 bases left between them. CDR3 sequence: CASSLQSSGNTIYF. CDR3 DNA sequence: TGTGCCAGCAGCCTACAGAGCTCTGGAAACACCATATATTTT.

The chain carries TRBV15 and TRBJ2-5; no firm D call. Germline V gives CDR1 LNHNV, CDR2 YYDKDF (reference sequence). CDR3 length equals 14 residues. Trimming pared 2 bases from V and 3 bases from J, leaving 10 bases between. CDR3 bases: TGTGCCACCAGCAGAACTACGGTAGAAGAGACCCAGTACTTC. It encodes CATSRTTVEETQYF.

The chain combines TRBV4-1 with TRBJ1-2, with 7 positions matching TRBD1. The junction had 4 bases not matched to a gene; V was cut back by 4 bases and J by 8 bases. The CDR3 has 12 residues. Germline assignment: CDR1 MGHRA and CDR2 YSYEKL. CDR3 in DNA: TGCGCCAGCAGCCTGACAGGGTTGGGCTACACCTTC. Encoded protein: CASSLTGLGYTF.

This chain joins TRBV6-1 and TRBJ1-1, with D unresolved. Per germline, CDR1 MNHNS and CDR2 SASEGT. The CDR3 runs 13 residues. V gave up 6 bases and J gave up 1 base, with 9 bases separating them. The CDR3 coding sequence is TGTGCCAGCAGACGGCGATCGAACACTGAAGCTTTCTTT. The encoded protein is CASRRRSNTEAFF.

This clone was seen a handful of times. The chain couples TRBV7-2 to TRBJ1-6; D unclear. Deletions cut 5 bases from V and 8 bases from J, with 10 bases between. CDR3 length equals 13 residues. In germline, CDR1 is SGHTA, CDR2 FQGNSA. The CDR3 DNA reads TGTGCCAGCAGCGTGGAGGAGGATTCACCCCTCCACTTT. Protein: CASSVEEDSPLHF.